The present TCR beta chain was sequenced within a study of control samples from healthy donors and cancer patients. Assay: immunoSEQ multiplex PCR; the TCRdb copy retains only in-frame clones and omits some. The table shows tens of thousands of clones, with approximately 88% occurring only once. There are 14 residues in the CDR3. Trimming shortened V by 6 bases and J by 3 bases, and 13 bases separated the two germline ends. The germline CDR1 and CDR2 sequences are SGDLS and YYNGEE. This receptor was obtained from a woman in her fifties or sixties with colorectal cancer. V is TRBV9 and J is TRBJ2-4; possibly TRBD1 for D (6 bases). The sample consisted of PBMCs. The CDR3 sequence: CASTTGLGKNIQYF. The CDR3 DNA sequence: TGTGCCAGCACCACAGGGTTGGGCAAAAACATTCAGTACTTC.